A single T cell receptor beta chain is shown here with its context. What it binds is not known. This entry is derived from a study of T cell responses to AZD1222 COVID-19 vaccine. The study's findings and limits: Without day 14 samples, only post-peak T cell repertoires were studied.

Repertoires were generated with immunoSEQ multiplex PCR, while TCRdb's copy carries only in-frame clones and drops some. The sample holds about 160,000 clones, 75% to 95% seen once. The source material was peripheral blood, sampled 28 days after the second AZD1222 dose. The TCR sequence derives from an adult who received the AZD1222 COVID-19 vaccine.

CDR3 bases: TGTGCCAGCAGTTACAAATCCGGGGAGGGAACCTACAATGAGCAGTTCTTC. It yields the protein CASSYKSGEGTYNEQFF. V gene TRBV6-2 or TRBV6-3 combines with J gene TRBJ2-1; 7 bases align to TRBD2. This CDR3 is built from 17 residues. Germline CDR1 MNHEY, CDR2 SVGEGT. V shed 2 bases, J shed 2 bases, and the junction held 9 bases outside the gene matches.